What follows are 4 T cell receptor beta chains derived from one specimen sequenced in a study of tissue T cells after allogeneic stem cell transplantation. The data were produced by immunoSEQ multiplex PCR, yet TCRdb's version contains in-frame clones alone and is incomplete. The table shows 8,900 or so clones, with roughly three fifths occurring only once. The sample here was tissue from the ileum, taken at autopsy. All receptors come from a woman aged 18 to 55 with breast cancer.

This clone has only one observation. The CDR3 spells CASSNPVDRGDYTF. CDR3 in DNA: TGTGCCAGCAGCAATCCTGTGGACAGGGGTGACTACACCTTC. The rearrangement uses TRBV21-1 and TRBJ1-2; the D call TRBD1 from the table was never checked on the DNA. TRBV21-1 is assigned pseudogene status. This CDR3 has 14 amino acids.

V usage is TRBV5-8 and J usage is TRBJ1-5; no definite D call. V lost 0 bases and J 9 bases, leaving 10 bases between the germline ends. The CDR3 contains 13 residues. Per germline, CDR1 SGHTS and CDR2 YDEGEE. CDR3 DNA sequence: TGTGCCAGCAGCTTGGGCTCTCGGGGGCCCCAGCATTTT. It specifies CASSLGSRGPQHF.

In its sample, this clone was seen once. The rearrangement uses TRBV7-9 and TRBJ2-1, with a weak D call TRBD1 (6 bases). With 0 bases removed from V and 7 bases from J, the gap between germline ends came to 10 bases. CDR1 is SEHNR and CDR2 is FQNEAQ in the germline V gene (reference sequence). The CDR3 runs to 14 residues. The CDR3 DNA is TGTGCCAGCAGCTTAGCCAACAGGGAAAATGAGCAGTTCTTC. This translates into CASSLANRENEQFF.

In its sample, this clone is medium-sized (0.01 to 0.1%). V and J are TRBV2 and TRBJ2-2, with no clear D. Trimming removed 7 bases at V and 1 base at J, with 4 bases between. There are 12 residues in the CDR3. CDR1 is SNHLY and CDR2 is FYNNEI in the germline V gene. The CDR3 is CASTENTGELFF. The CDR3 nucleotides read TGTGCCAGCACCGAGAACACCGGGGAGCTGTTTTTT.